Presented here are 6 T cell receptor beta chains from one specimen sequenced in a study of shared T cell receptors in the human thymus. Assay: immunoSEQ multiplex PCR; the TCRdb copy retains only in-frame clones and omits some. Among some 660,000 clones listed, around 87% were seen once. The same data also went into a second study, on human thymus T cells.

Input material: thymocytes. The receptors here all came from a boy under two years old with a congenital heart defect.

The chain joins TRBV2 to TRBJ1-5; TRBD1 matches 9 bases. V was clipped by 7 bases and J by 2 bases; unmatched bases: 12. Germline values: CDR1 SNHLY, CDR2 FYNNEI. The CDR3 has 17 residues. Written as DNA, the CDR3 is TGTGCCAGCAAAGGGACAGGGAGGTTAGTTGGCAATCAGCCCCAGCATTTT. Translating gives CASKGTGRLVGNQPQHF.

V gene TRBV19 combines with J gene TRBJ2-3; 8 bases fit TRBD2. This CDR3 region has 16 residues. Germline CDR1 LNHDA, CDR2 SQIVND (reference sequence). Trimming took 3 bases from V and 3 from J; bases not matched to a gene: 8. This chain's CDR3 is CASSIGRTGGTDTQYF. In nucleotides, the CDR3 is TGTGCCAGTAGTATTGGGCGGACGGGGGGGACAGATACGCAGTATTTT.

The chain has TRBV12-5 and TRBJ2-7; 8 bases align to TRBD1. The germline V gene encodes CDR1 LGHNT and CDR2 FRNRAP. The CDR3 runs to 17 residues. After removal of 2 bases from V and 3 bases from J, the junction contained 12 bases not matched to a gene. The CDR3 DNA is TGTGCTAGTGGTTTGAGTATGCGGACAGGGAATAGCTACGAGCAGTACTTC. This codes for CASGLSMRTGNSYEQYF.

DNA for the CDR3: TGTGCCAGTAGTATAGTAGGGACAGGGGCCGACGAGCAGTACTTC. It is translated as CASSIVGTGADEQYF. The rearrangement links TRBV19 to TRBJ2-7; 10 bases align to TRBD1. The CDR3 runs to 15 residues. V shed 1 base and J 5 bases; nucleotides not matched to a gene: 5. The germline V gene encodes CDR1 LNHDA and CDR2 SQIVND (reference sequence).

This clone was detected only a few times. The genes are TRBV10-3 and TRBJ2-7; 10 nucleotides line up with TRBD2. V shed 5 bases, J shed 5 bases, and the junction held 3 bases outside the gene matches. The CDR3 totals 13 residues. Germline V CDR1 and CDR2: ENHRY, SYGVKD. CDR3: CAISTSGIHEQYF. The CDR3 bases are TGTGCCATCAGTACTAGCGGGATCCACGAGCAGTACTTC.

This clone appeared a few times. The chain links TRBV7-9 to TRBJ1-5, with D perhaps TRBD1 (6 bases). The CDR3 loop spans 13 amino acids. V was clipped by 1 base and J by 6 bases, with 7 bases between them. Looked up from germline, CDR1 is SEHNR and CDR2 is FQNEAQ (reference sequence). The CDR3: CASSLGGRQPQHF. The CDR3, as DNA: TGTGCCAGCAGCTTAGGGGGGCGTCAGCCCCAGCATTTT. The whole variable domain, remainder taken from reference TRBV7-9 and TRBJ1-5, is DTGVSQNPRHKITKRGQNVTFRCDPISEHNRLYWYRQTLGQGPEFLTYFQNEAQLEKSRLLSDRFSAERPKGSFSTLEIQRTEQGDSAMYLCASSLGGRQPQHFGDGTRLSIL.